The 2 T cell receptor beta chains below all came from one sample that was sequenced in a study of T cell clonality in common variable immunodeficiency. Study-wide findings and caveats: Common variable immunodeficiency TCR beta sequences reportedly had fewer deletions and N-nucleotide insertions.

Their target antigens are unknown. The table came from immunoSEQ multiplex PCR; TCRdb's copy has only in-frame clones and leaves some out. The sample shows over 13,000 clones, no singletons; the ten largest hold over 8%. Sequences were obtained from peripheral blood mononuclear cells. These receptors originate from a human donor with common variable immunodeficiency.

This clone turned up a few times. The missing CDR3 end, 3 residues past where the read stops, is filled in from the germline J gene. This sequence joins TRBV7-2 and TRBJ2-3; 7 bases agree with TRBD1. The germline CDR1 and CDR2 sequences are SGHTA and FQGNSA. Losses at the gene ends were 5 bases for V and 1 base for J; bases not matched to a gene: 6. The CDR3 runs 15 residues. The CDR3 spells CASSETGVGTDTQYF. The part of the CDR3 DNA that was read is TGTGCCAGCAGCGAAACAGGGGTAGGCACAGATACG.

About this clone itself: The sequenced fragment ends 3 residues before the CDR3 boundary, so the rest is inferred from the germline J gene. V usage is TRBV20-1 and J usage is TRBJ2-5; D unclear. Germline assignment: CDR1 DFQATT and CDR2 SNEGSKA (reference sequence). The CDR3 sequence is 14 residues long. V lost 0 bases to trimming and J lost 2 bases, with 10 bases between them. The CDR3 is CSARDVADQETQYF. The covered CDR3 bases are TGCAGTGCTAGAGATGTCGCAGATCAAGAGACC.